One sample yielded the 15 T cell receptor beta chains listed below, sequenced in a study of blood T cell repertoires in COVID-19. Some clones are missing from TCRdb's copy, which holds only in-frame ones; the method was immunoSEQ multiplex PCR. The data hold about 50,000 clones, with around 83% observed a single time. Sample: peripheral blood. The receptors were gathered from a man in his sixties with acute or convalescent COVID-19.

V is TRBV12-2 and J is TRBJ1-5; TRBD1 was called by the table and not checked on the DNA. TRBV12-2 is a pseudogene locus. The CDR3 spans 19 residues. The CDR3 reads CASRLAPRTGNEDPQPQHF. In nucleotides, the CDR3 is TGTGCAAGTCGCTTAGCGCCAAGGACAGGAAATGAGGATCCTCAGCCCCAGCATTTT.

This sequence joins TRBV3-1 (or the pseudogene TRBV3-2) and TRBJ2-1; weak D call: TRBD2 (6 bases). There are 14 residues in the CDR3. V was pared by 1 base and J by 9 bases, with 13 bases between. Germline assignment: CDR1 LGHDT and CDR2 YNNKEL (reference sequence). CDR3 loop: CASSQGWRVGEQFF. The CDR3 coding sequence is TGTGCCAGCAGCCAAGGGTGGAGGGTGGGTGAGCAGTTCTTC.

This clone turned up a few times. This chain joins TRBV10-3 and TRBJ2-1; 9 nucleotides line up with TRBD2. The CDR3 has 16 residues. Per germline, CDR1 ENHRY and CDR2 SYGVKD. J was trimmed by 5 bases and V by 6 bases; bases with no gene match: 11. The CDR3 nucleotides are TGTGCCATCAGCCAAGGGACTAGCCGACGGGACAATGAGCAGTTCTTC. Its translation: CAISQGTSRRDNEQFF.

V and J are TRBV28 and TRBJ1-5; 7 nucleotides match TRBD1. The CDR3 spans 14 residues. The V gene end was trimmed by 5 bases and the J gene end by 7 bases; junction bases not matched to a gene: 8. From germline, CDR1 is MDHEN and CDR2 SYDVKM. CDR3: CASSPLQGHQPQHF. The DNA for the CDR3 is TGTGCCAGCAGTCCCCTACAGGGGCACCAGCCCCAGCATTTT.

A single count supports this clone. The chain combines TRBV11-2 with TRBJ1-3; 7 bases are a match to TRBD1. CDR1 is SGHAT, CDR2 FQNNGV, per germline. CDR3 length: 18 residues. V shed 8 bases and J 0 bases; nucleotides not matched to a gene: 16. This CDR3 is CASRSLYRTGSSGNTIYF. The CDR3 DNA is TGTGCCAGCCGCAGCTTGTACAGGACAGGAAGCTCTGGAAACACCATATATTTT.

The gene calls are TRBV3-1 (or the pseudogene TRBV3-2) and TRBJ1-2; TRBD1 matches at 7 bases. Trimming removed 1 base from V and 3 bases from J; junction bases left unmatched: 8. This CDR3 contains 16 residues. Germline CDR1 LGHDT, CDR2 YNNKEL (reference sequence). Here the CDR3 DNA reads TGTGCCAGCAGCCAAGTGAGTAGGGGACAGTACTATGGCTACACCTTC. This encodes CASSQVSRGQYYGYTF.

The CDR3 reads CASDPGQPPYGYTF. In DNA, the CDR3 is TGTGCCAGCGATCCTGGACAGCCCCCCTATGGCTACACCTTC. The chain recombines TRBV28 with TRBJ1-2, with D possibly TRBD1 on 6 matching bases. This CDR3 has 14 residues. V was pared by 8 bases and J by 4 bases, with 17 bases between. The germline V gene encodes CDR1 MDHEN and CDR2 SYDVKM.

This clone was found once. The chain couples TRBV7-9 to TRBJ2-5; D might be TRBD1 (7 bases). CDR3 length: 14 amino acids. Deletions cut 1 base from V and 5 bases from J, with 11 bases between. Germline V gene lookup returns CDR1 SEHNR and CDR2 FQNEAQ (reference sequence). CDR3 region: CASSLGQGLETQYF. CDR3 nucleotide sequence: TGTGCCAGCAGCTTAGGACAGGGACTGGAGACCCAGTACTTC.

The J gene is TRBJ2-1, the V gene TRBV5-1; D may be TRBD2 (5 bases). Germline V gene lookup returns CDR1 SGHRS and CDR2 YFSETQ. The V gene lost 0 bases and the J gene lost 8 bases, with 15 bases spanning the gap. The CDR3 runs 15 residues. The CDR3 protein is CASSLGVTVEDEQFF. The CDR3 DNA sequence: TGCGCCAGCAGCTTGGGGGTTACCGTGGAGGATGAGCAGTTCTTC.

The chain is built from TRBV19 and TRBJ2-1; the match to TRBD1 covers 8 bases. Germline V gene data show CDR1 as LNHDA and CDR2 as SQIVND (reference sequence). V was pared by 6 bases and J by 4 bases, with 11 bases of the junction left unmatched. The CDR3 extends over 16 amino acids. The CDR3 protein is CASRFIRGTGYNEQFF. The CDR3 DNA reads TGTGCCAGTAGATTTATCCGTGGGACAGGTTACAATGAGCAGTTCTTC.

The chain recombines TRBV5-1 with TRBJ2-5; 8 bases fit TRBD2. The junction had 7 bases not matched to a gene; V was cut back by 6 bases and J by 3 bases. Germline V gene lookup returns CDR1 SGHRS and CDR2 YFSETQ. The CDR3 has 14 amino acids. The CDR3 spells CASTPGGIEETQYF. DNA for the CDR3: TGCGCCAGCACTCCGGGGGGGATCGAAGAGACCCAGTACTTC.

This chain joins TRBV19 and TRBJ1-1; D unclear. V lost 1 base and J lost 5, with 14 bases in between. The CDR3 has 15 amino acids. CDR1 and CDR2 from the germline V gene are LNHDA and SQIVND (reference sequence). The DNA of the CDR3 is TGTGCCAGTAGTATAGCTCGGTTTGGGAGGACTGAAGCTTTCTTT. Its translation: CASSIARFGRTEAFF.

The V and J genes are TRBV6-5 and TRBJ2-3; D unclear. Germline V gene lookup returns CDR1 MNHEY and CDR2 SVGAGI. The CDR3 length is 14 residues. Trimming stripped 6 bases from V and 1 base from J, with 11 bases between. CDR3 loop: CASSRRSGTDTQYF. DNA for the CDR3: TGTGCCAGCAGCCGCCGGTCCGGCACAGATACGCAGTATTTT.

V gene TRBV11-2 combines with J gene TRBJ1-4, with D perhaps matching TRBD1 (5 bases). CDR1 is SGHAT, CDR2 FQNNGV, per germline. Trimming stripped 1 base from V and 7 bases from J, with 10 bases between. The CDR3 is 14 amino acids. The CDR3 protein is CASSLGQGGEKLFF. CDR3 nucleotide sequence: TGTGCCAGCAGCTTAGGGCAGGGCGGTGAAAAACTGTTTTTT.

The chain is built from TRBV11-2 and TRBJ2-1, with TRBD1 matching over 9 bases. V was clipped by 5 bases and J by 4 bases; unmatched bases: 6. Looked up from germline, CDR1 is SGHAT and CDR2 is FQNNGV. This CDR3 comprises 15 residues. CDR3 loop: CASSRLTGGYNEQFF. The CDR3 nucleotides read TGTGCCAGCAGCCGGTTGACAGGGGGATACAATGAGCAGTTCTTC.